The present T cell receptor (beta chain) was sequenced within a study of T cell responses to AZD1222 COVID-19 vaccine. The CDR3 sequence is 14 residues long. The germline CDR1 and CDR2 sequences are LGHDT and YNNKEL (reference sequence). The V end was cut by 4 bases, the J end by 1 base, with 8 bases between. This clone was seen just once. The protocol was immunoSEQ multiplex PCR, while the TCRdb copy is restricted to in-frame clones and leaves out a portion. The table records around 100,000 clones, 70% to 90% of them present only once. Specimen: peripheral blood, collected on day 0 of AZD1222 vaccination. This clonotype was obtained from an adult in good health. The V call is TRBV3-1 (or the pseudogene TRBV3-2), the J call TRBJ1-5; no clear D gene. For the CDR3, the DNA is TGTGCCAGCAGCCCGCATCAGAGCAATCAGCCCCAGCATTTT. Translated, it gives CASSPHQSNQPQHF.